The rows below give T cell receptor beta chains drawn from one sample of a study of response to subunit inactivated influenza vaccine. One entry per CDR3 protein, called by TCRdb with MiXCR from the RT-PCR reads. The data contain around 470,000 distinct CDR3 sequences, approximately 7.2% of them seen just once; the ten biggest clones take up around 12%. This sample comprised PBMCs from blood, obtained about 24 months after vaccination. The origin of the receptors is a man aged 45 to 70 who received an inactivated influenza vaccine. The CDR3 runs from the conserved cysteine through the conserved F or W. The D gene is left open where the match is weak. Size tells how often a clone was seen (once, few, many) or the class of an expanded clone, and some rows leave it out.

j_call v_call clone_size d_call cdr3_nt cdr3_aa
TRBJ2-5 TRBV30 - - TGTGCCTGGAGAGCGGACGACTTCTTCGAGACCCAGTACTTC CAWRADDFFETQYF
TRBJ1-5 TRBV25-1 few TRBD1 TGTGCCAGCAGTGGCAAGCAGGGGGGTCAGCCCCAGCATTTT CASSGKQGGQPQHF
TRBJ2-7 TRBV19 few - TGTGCCAGTAGTACCGGGACCTTCAGCTCCTACGAGCAGTACTTC CASSTGTFSSYEQYF
TRBJ1-4 TRBV25-1 - TRBD1 TGTGCCAGCTCCAACAGGGGGAATGAAAAACTGTTTTTT CASSNRGNEKLFF
TRBJ1-2 TRBV7-2 - - TGTGCCAGCAGCCAGGGAGGGCTCCTAAGGCCCAACTATGGCTACACCTTC CASSQGGLLRPNYGYTF
TRBJ1-5 TRBV6-2/TRBV6-3 few - TGTGCCAGCAGTTACTCGTCAGATATTCTACGGCAGCCCCAGCATTTT CASSYSSDILRQPQHF
TRBJ2-1 TRBV5-6 many TRBD2 TGTGCCAGCAGCTTGGGGGTGGGACTAGCATCCTTC CASSLGVGLASF
TRBJ2-3 TRBV4-1 many - TGCGCCAGCAGCCAAGATTCCCGGACCAATACGCAGTATTTT CASSQDSRTNTQYF
TRBJ1-1 TRBV4-3 few - TGCGCCAGCAGCCAAGGTTGGAACACTGAAGCTTTCTTT CASSQGWNTEAFF
TRBJ2-5 TRBV11-2 many - TGTGCCAGCAGCTCAAGGACTATCGCCCAGTACTTC CASSSRTIAQYF
TRBJ2-1 TRBV9 few TRBD2 TGTGCCAGCAGCGTATTGGCTAGCGGGAACAATGAGCAGTTCTTC CASSVLASGNNEQFF
TRBJ2-7 TRBV20-1 few TRBD2 TGCAGTGCTGGAACTAGCGGGGGGGGCCACGAGCAGTACTTC CSAGTSGGGHEQYF
TRBJ2-7 TRBV2 few - TGTGCCAGCTTGAGGGTAGGGTACGAGCAGTACTTC CASLRVGYEQYF
TRBJ2-7 TRBV2 - - TGTGCCAGCAGGGGACGGTTCTCCTACGAGCAGTACTTC CASRGRFSYEQYF
TRBJ2-3 TRBV7-2 few TRBD2 TGTGCCAGCAGCGTTAGCGGGGCCGGCGGCACAGATACGCAGTATTTT CASSVSGAGGTDTQYF
TRBJ1-1 TRBV20-1 few - TGCAGTGCTAGTCTTGGGGGCTTCATGAACACTGAAGCTTTCTTT CSASLGGFMNTEAFF
TRBJ1-1 TRBV5-1 few - TGCGCCAGCAGCTTGGAAGGGATGGACACTGAAGCTTTCTTT CASSLEGMDTEAFF
TRBJ2-3 TRBV12-3/TRBV12-4 few TRBD2 TGTGCCAGCAGTTTAAGCGGGGGGGGGGCGGATACGCAGTATTTT CASSLSGGGADTQYF
TRBJ2-7 TRBV12-3/TRBV12-4 many - TGTGCCAGCAGTTTCGGCAGGGGCCCCTACGAGCAGTACTTC CASSFGRGPYEQYF
TRBJ1-3 TRBV6-6 many - TGTGCCAGCTTAACTGGAAACACCATATATTTT CASLTGNTIYF
TRBJ2-1 TRBV6-1 many TRBD2 TGTGCCAGCAGGGTACTAGCGGGGTTGTTGAATGAGCAGTTCTTC CASRVLAGLLNEQFF
TRBJ2-1 TRBV29-1 few - TGCAGCGTTCGGCAGGGCGGGTCGAGTGAGCAGTTCTTC CSVRQGGSSEQFF
TRBJ2-3 TRBV20-1 - TRBD2 TGCAGTGCTAGAGCCCTAGCGGGAGGGCAATTAGATACGCAGTATTTT CSARALAGGQLDTQYF
TRBJ2-7 TRBV20-1 many - TGCAGTGCTAGGTCGGGGGACTCCTACGAGCAGTACTTC CSARSGDSYEQYF
TRBJ2-7 TRBV9 - TRBD2 TGTGCCAGCAGCCCACAGGGGGGACTAGCGTTCGAGCAGTACTTC CASSPQGGLAFEQYF
TRBJ2-7 TRBV5-1 many - TGCGCCAGCAGGGAAGACGACGCTTACTACGAGCAGTACTTC CASREDDAYYEQYF
TRBJ2-7 TRBV5-4 few - TGTGCCAGCAGCAATACTGACGGACTATACGAGCAGTACTTC CASSNTDGLYEQYF
TRBJ2-7 TRBV20-1 few TRBD2 TGCAGTGCCGGGACTAGTCCCCACGAGCAGTACTTC CSAGTSPHEQYF
TRBJ1-5 TRBV3-1 many TRBD1 TGTGCCAGCAGCCGCGGACAGGATAGCAATCAGCCCCAGCATTTT CASSRGQDSNQPQHF
TRBJ1-1 TRBV3-1 few - TGTGCCAGCAGTGGGACGAGAATTGCTGGAGCTTTCTTT CASSGTRIAGAFF
TRBJ2-3 TRBV10-3 few - TGTGCCATCAGTGAGTCGCCAGACACAGATACGCAGTATTTT CAISESPDTDTQYF
TRBJ2-3 TRBV7-8 many TRBD2 TGTGCCAGCAGCTTAATTGGGACTAGCGGGGCCCATGTAGATACGCAGTATTTT CASSLIGTSGAHVDTQYF
TRBJ2-3 TRBV9 few - TGTGCCAGCAGCGTAGAAAGCAGCAGCACAGATACGCAGTATTTT CASSVESSSTDTQYF
TRBJ2-4 TRBV20-1 many - TGCAGTGCTAGATCAGGACGTCCAATCCTAAATAAAAACATTCAGTACTTC CSARSGRPILNKNIQYF
TRBJ2-1 TRBV5-1 few - TGCGCCAGCAGCTTGGTGGGGGAATATTACAATGAGCAGTTCTTC CASSLVGEYYNEQFF
TRBJ1-3 TRBV7-8 few TRBD1 TGTGCCAGCAGCTCCCAGGGCAGGGGGCTCGGAAACACCATATATTTT CASSSQGRGLGNTIYF
TRBJ2-2 TRBV14 many - TGTGCCAGGATTGACGGGGAGCTGTTTTTT CARIDGELFF
TRBJ2-1 TRBV6-5 - TRBD2 TGTGCCAGCAGTTCTTATTCTAGCGGTCCCTACAATGAGCAGTTCTTC CASSSYSSGPYNEQFF